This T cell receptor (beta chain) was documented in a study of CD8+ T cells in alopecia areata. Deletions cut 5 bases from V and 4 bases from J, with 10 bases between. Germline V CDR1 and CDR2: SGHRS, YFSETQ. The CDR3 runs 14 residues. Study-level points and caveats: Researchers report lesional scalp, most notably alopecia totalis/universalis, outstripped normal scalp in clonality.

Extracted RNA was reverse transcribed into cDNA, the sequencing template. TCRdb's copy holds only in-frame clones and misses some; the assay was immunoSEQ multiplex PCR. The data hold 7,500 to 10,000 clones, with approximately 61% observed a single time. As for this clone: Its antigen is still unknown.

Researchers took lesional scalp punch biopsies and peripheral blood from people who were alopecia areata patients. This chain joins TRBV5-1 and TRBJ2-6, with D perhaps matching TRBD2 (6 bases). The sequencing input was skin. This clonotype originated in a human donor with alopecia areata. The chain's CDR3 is CASRSGEGANVLTF. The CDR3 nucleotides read TGCGCCAGCAGGTCGGGGGAAGGGGCCAACGTCCTGACTTTC.